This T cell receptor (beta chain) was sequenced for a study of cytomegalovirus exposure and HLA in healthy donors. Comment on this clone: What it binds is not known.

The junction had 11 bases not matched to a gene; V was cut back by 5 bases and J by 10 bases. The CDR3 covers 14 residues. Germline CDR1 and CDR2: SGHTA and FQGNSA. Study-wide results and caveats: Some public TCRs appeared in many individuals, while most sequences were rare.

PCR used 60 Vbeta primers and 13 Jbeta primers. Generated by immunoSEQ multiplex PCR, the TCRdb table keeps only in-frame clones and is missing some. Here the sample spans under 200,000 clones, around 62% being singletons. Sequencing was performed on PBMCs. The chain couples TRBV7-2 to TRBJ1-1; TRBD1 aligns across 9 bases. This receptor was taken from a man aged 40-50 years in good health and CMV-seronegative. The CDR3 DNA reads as TGTGCCAGCAGCCCGAGAGACAGGGGGGTTGTAGCTTTCTTT. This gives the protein CASSPRDRGVVAFF.